This TCR beta chain was identified in a study of Tregs in tolerant kidney transplant recipients. Study results and limitations: Biological reproducibility was not directly addressed in this study. Antigen-driven expansion was suggested because donor-specific Tregs expanded more than all Tregs in tolerant patients. Tregs expanded with activated donor B cells seemed most donor-specific.

The J segment lost 7 bases and the V segment lost 5 bases, leaving 10 bases of the junction unmatched. Per germline, CDR1 SGHTA and CDR2 FQGNSA. This CDR3 is 14 amino acids long. The nonmyeloablative bone marrow transplants came from related graft donors, with transient mixed chimerism. Unstimulated regulatory T cells (CD4+CD25+CD127-), CD4+CD25- non-regulatory cells, CD4 and CD8 cells were FACS-sorted from thawed PBMCs. The protocol was immunoSEQ multiplex PCR, while the TCRdb copy is restricted to in-frame clones and leaves out a portion. The repertoire holds tens of thousands of clones, with approximately 94% as singletons. Points on this clone: Its antigen remains unknown.

The chain has TRBV7-2 and TRBJ2-5; the match to TRBD1 covers 7 bases. Material: CD4+ T cells from blood (PBMCs), obtained 12 months after the transplant. The TCR comes from a human patient who received a combined kidney and bone marrow transplant. Some T cells may possibly be graft donor cells. CDR3 amino acids: CASSGEGWTGTQYF. DNA of the CDR3: TGTGCCAGCAGCGGAGAGGGATGGACAGGGACCCAGTACTTC.